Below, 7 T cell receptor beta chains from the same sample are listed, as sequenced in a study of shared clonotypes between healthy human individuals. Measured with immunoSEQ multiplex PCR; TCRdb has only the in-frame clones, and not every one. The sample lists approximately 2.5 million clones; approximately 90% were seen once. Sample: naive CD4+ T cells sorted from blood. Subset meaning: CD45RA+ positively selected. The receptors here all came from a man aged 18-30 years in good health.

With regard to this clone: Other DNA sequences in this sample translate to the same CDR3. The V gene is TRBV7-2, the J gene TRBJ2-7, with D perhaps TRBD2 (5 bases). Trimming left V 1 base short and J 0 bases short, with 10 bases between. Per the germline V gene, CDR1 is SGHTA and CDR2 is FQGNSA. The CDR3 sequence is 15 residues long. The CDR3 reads CASSLDGGGSYEQYF. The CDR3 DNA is TGTGCCAGCAGCTTAGATGGTGGAGGCTCCTACGAGCAGTACTTC.

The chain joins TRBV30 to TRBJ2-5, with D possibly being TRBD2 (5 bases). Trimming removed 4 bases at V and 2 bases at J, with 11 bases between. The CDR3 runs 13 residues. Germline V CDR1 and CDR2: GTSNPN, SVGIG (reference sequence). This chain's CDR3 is CAWTQRLQETQYF. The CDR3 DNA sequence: TGTGCCTGGACTCAGCGGTTACAAGAGACCCAGTACTTC.

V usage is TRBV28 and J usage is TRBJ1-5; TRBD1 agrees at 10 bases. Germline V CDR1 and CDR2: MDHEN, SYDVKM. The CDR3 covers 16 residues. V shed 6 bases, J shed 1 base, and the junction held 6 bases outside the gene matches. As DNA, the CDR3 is TGTGCCAGCAGGACGGGGGACAGGGGAAGCAATCAGCCCCAGCATTTT. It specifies CASRTGDRGSNQPQHF.

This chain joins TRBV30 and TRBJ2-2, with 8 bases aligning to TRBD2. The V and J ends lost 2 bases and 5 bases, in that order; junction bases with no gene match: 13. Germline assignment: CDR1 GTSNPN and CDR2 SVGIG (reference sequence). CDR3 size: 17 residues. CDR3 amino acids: CAWSWVLAGGKTGELFF. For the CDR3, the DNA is TGTGCCTGGAGTTGGGTATTGGCGGGAGGAAAAACCGGGGAGCTGTTTTTT.

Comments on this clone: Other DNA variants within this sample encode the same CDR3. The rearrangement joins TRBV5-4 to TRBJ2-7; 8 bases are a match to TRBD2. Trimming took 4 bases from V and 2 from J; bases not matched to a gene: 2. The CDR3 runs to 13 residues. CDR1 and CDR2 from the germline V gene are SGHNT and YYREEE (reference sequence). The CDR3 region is CASSGGGTYEQYF. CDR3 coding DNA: TGTGCCAGCAGCGGCGGGGGGACCTACGAGCAGTACTTC.

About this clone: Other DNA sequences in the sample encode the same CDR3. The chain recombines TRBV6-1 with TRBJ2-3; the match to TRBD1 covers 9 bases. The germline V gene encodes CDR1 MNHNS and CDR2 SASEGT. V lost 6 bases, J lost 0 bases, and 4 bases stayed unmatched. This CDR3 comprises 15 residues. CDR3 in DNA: TGTGCCAGCAGGCCGGGGACAGGGAGCACAGATACGCAGTATTTT. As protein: CASRPGTGSTDTQYF.

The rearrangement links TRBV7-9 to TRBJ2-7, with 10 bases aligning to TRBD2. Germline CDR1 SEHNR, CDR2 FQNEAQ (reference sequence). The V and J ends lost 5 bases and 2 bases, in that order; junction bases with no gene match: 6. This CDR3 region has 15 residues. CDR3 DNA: TGTGCCAGCAGCCACGGACTAGCGGAGACCTACGAGCAGTACTTC. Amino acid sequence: CASSHGLAETYEQYF.